The following is a T cell receptor (beta chain) sequence with its context. The data were produced by immunoSEQ multiplex PCR, yet TCRdb's version contains in-frame clones alone and is incomplete. This table holds around 60,000 clones, over 75% found once. The data belong to a study of blood T cell repertoires in COVID-19. The CDR3 extends over 16 amino acids. V shed 5 bases and J 6 bases; nucleotides not matched to a gene: 6. Looked up from germline, CDR1 is SEHNR and CDR2 is FQNEAQ (reference sequence). V gene TRBV7-9 combines with J gene TRBJ1-6; TRBD1 matches 11 bases. The sequencing sample was made of peripheral blood. This TCR derives from a human donor in a cohort sampled during active COVID-19. This CDR3 reads CASSTSDRGPNSPLHF. The CDR3 DNA follows: TGTGCCAGCAGCACTTCGGACAGGGGGCCTAATTCACCCCTCCACTTT.